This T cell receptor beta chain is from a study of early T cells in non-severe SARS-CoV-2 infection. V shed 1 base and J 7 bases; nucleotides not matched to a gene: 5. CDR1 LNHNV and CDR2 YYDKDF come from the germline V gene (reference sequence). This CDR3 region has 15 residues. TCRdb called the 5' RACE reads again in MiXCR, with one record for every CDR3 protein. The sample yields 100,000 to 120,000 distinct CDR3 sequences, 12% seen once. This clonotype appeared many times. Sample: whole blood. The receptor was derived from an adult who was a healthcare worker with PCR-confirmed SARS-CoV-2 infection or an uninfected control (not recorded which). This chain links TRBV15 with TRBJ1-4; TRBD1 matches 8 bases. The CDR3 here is CATSRGHRGGEKLFF. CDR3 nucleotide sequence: TGTGCCACCAGCAGAGGTCACAGGGGGGGTGAAAAACTGTTTTTT.